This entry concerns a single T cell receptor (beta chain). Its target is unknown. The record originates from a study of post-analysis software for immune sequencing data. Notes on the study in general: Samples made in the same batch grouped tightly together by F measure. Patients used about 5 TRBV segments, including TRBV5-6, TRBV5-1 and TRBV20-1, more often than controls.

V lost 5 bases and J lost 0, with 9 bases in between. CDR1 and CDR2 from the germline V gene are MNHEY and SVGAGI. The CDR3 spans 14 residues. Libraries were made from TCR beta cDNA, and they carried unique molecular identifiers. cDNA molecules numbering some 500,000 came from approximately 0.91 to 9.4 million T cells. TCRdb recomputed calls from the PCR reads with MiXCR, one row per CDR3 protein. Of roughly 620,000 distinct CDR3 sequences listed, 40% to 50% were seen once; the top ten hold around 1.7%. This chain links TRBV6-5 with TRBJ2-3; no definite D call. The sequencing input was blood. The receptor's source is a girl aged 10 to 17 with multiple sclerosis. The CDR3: CASSRSPSTDTQYF. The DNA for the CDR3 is TGTGCCAGCAGTCGCAGCCCCAGCACAGATACGCAGTATTTT.